Described below is a single TCR beta chain sequence and its context. V gave up 5 bases and J gave up 10 bases, with 17 bases separating them. The CDR3 runs to 12 residues. CDR1 and CDR2 (germline): GTSNPN, SVGIG (reference sequence). This record belongs to a study of blood T cell repertoires in COVID-19. Whole-study context: There were acute and convalescent COVID-19 samples, and they came from the United States, Italy and Spain.

TCRdb's copy holds only in-frame clones and misses some; the assay was immunoSEQ multiplex PCR. The sample lists 140,000 to 150,000 clones, over 75% seen once, with 0.95% to 1.5% in the top ten. The receptor was isolated from a woman aged 30 to 39 with acute COVID-19. The sample was PBMCs or T cells enriched from blood (not recorded which). The chain is built from TRBV30 and TRBJ1-1, with a possible D match to TRBD1 (5 bases). DNA for the CDR3: TGTGCCTGGTCAGTTGCGGGGGTCGGAGCTTTCTTT. It translates to CAWSVAGVGAFF.